Shown below are 21 T cell receptor beta chains from a single sample sequenced in a study of blood T cell repertoires in COVID-19 (dated by TCRdb to the early 2020s). The library was made by the immunoSEQ multiplex PCR assay. This immuneACCESS table, as held by TCRdb, lists in-frame sequences with V and J called but not all clones. Of the missing ones, under half trace to an unresolved V gene in checked studies; the others have no known cause. A total of about 300,000 clones appear in this sample, around 89% of them only once. The top ten hold over 5% of the sample. Sequencing used peripheral blood. Source of these receptors: a woman between 50 and 59 years old with COVID-19, enrolled during active disease.

V and J are TRBV11-2 and TRBJ2-2; 11 nucleotides line up with TRBD2. The J segment lost 6 bases and the V segment lost 4 bases, leaving 7 bases of the junction unmatched. Per germline, CDR1 SGHAT and CDR2 FQNNGV. The CDR3 covers 16 residues. In nucleotides, the CDR3 is TGTGCCAGCAGCTCACTAGCGGGAGAAACGGCCGGGGAGCTGTTTTTT. It codes for CASSSLAGETAGELFF.

The chain couples TRBV2 to TRBJ2-7, with D unresolved. The CDR3 spans 13 residues. V lost 4 bases and J lost 6, with 13 bases in between. Per the germline V gene, CDR1 is SNHLY and CDR2 is FYNNEI. The CDR3 DNA follows: TGTGCCAGCAGTGCTGGTCCCGCCAGCGAGCAGTACTTC. Its protein product is CASSAGPASEQYF.

This clone showed up just once. The V gene is TRBV2, the J gene TRBJ1-1; TRBD1 agrees at 10 bases. The germline V gene encodes CDR1 SNHLY and CDR2 FYNNEI. Germline trimming cut 10 bases from V and 8 bases from J; bases unmatched to any gene: 7. The CDR3 loop spans 12 amino acids. CDR3 bases: TGTGCCACCACGCGACAGGGGGCGGAAGCTTTCTTT. As protein: CATTRQGAEAFF.

This clone showed up just once. V gene TRBV3-1 (or the pseudogene TRBV3-2) combines with J gene TRBJ1-1, with TRBD1 matching over 7 bases. The CDR3 extends over 16 amino acids. After removal of 6 bases from V and 1 base from J, the junction contained 11 bases not matched to a gene. The V gene's germline CDR1 is LGHDT and CDR2 YNNKEL (reference sequence). The CDR3 loop reads CASRSPGTDGNTEAFF. CDR3 in DNA: TGTGCCAGCAGGTCACCCGGGACAGATGGGAACACTGAAGCTTTCTTT.

This clone came up a few times. The gene calls are TRBV15 and TRBJ1-5; D gene unclear. This CDR3 spans 20 amino acids. Trimming removed 0 bases at V and 0 bases at J, with 21 bases between. The germline gives CDR1 LNHNV, CDR2 YYDKDF (reference sequence). CDR3 sequence reads: CATSRDWAQENRYSNQPQHF. CDR3 coding DNA: TGTGCCACCAGCAGAGATTGGGCGCAGGAAAATAGGTATAGCAATCAGCCCCAGCATTTT.

The chain uses TRBV28 and TRBJ2-7; TRBD2 is a possible D gene (5 bases). The CDR3 is made up of 16 amino acids. Germline V gene data show CDR1 as MDHEN and CDR2 as SYDVKM. Trimming shortened V by 2 bases and J by 6 bases, and 20 bases separated the two germline ends. DNA of the CDR3: TGTGCCAGCAGTTTACCCGGGGTAGGGTTGGGTATCGAGCAGTACTTC. Its protein product is CASSLPGVGLGIEQYF.

This sequence joins TRBV5-1 and TRBJ2-6; 8 bases match TRBD1. This CDR3 has 17 amino acids. Germline values: CDR1 SGHRS, CDR2 YFSETQ. V was pared by 1 base and J by 1 base, with 4 bases of the junction left unmatched. In DNA, the CDR3 is TGCGCCAGCAGCTTGTTGACAGGGGATTCTGGGGCCAACGTCCTGACTTTC. Protein: CASSLLTGDSGANVLTF.

This chain connects TRBV5-1 to TRBJ1-1, with D possibly being TRBD1 (6 bases). This CDR3 region has 13 residues. Germline loops: CDR1 SGHRS, CDR2 YFSETQ. Trimming left V 4 bases short and J 5 bases short, with 12 bases between. This chain's CDR3 is CASSPQGITEAFF. The CDR3 bases are TGCGCCAGCAGCCCTCAGGGGATAACTGAAGCTTTCTTT.

The rearrangement joins TRBV9 to TRBJ2-7; possibly TRBD1 for D (6 bases). This CDR3 is 13 amino acids long. Deletions cut 3 bases from V and 4 bases from J, with 11 bases between. Germline CDR1 reads SGDLS; CDR2 reads YYNGEE. In nucleotides, the CDR3 is TGTGCCAGCAGCGCGCAGACAGGATACGAGCAGTACTTC. This codes for CASSAQTGYEQYF.

On this clone itself: The sample contains more than one DNA sequence encoding this CDR3. In nucleotides, the CDR3 is TGTGCCAGTAGTCGGGAAACGTCCTACGAGCAGTACTTC. Its protein is CASSRETSYEQYF. The chain is built from TRBV19 and TRBJ2-7, with D possibly being TRBD2 (5 bases). Trimming pared 5 bases from V and 1 base from J, leaving 9 bases between. CDR3 length: 13 amino acids. CDR1 and CDR2 from the germline V gene are LNHDA and SQIVND (reference sequence).

This chain joins TRBV25-1 and TRBJ1-2; the D is unclear. This CDR3 is built from 12 residues. V lost 7 bases to trimming and J lost 5 bases, with 11 bases between them. Germline V gene data show CDR1 as MGHDK and CDR2 as SYGVNS. The CDR3 nucleotides are TGTGCCAGCACCACGGACTTTTATGGCTACACCTTC. Its protein product is CASTTDFYGYTF.

The table lists this clone with a few counts. The chain uses TRBV30 and TRBJ2-1; possibly TRBD2 for D (6 bases). Germline V gives CDR1 GTSNPN, CDR2 SVGIG (reference sequence). This CDR3 is 14 amino acids long. Trimming shortened V by 1 base and J by 4 bases, and 11 bases separated the two germline ends. CDR3 coding DNA: TGTGCCTGGAGTGGCCTAGCGAGGTACAATGAGCAGTTCTTC. Translated: CAWSGLARYNEQFF.

The chain carries TRBV12-3 or TRBV12-4 and TRBJ2-5, with D perhaps TRBD1 (6 bases). Between the trimmed V and J ends, which lost 6 bases and 5 bases, there was a span of 13 bases. The CDR3 loop spans 13 amino acids. The CDR3 is CASRPTGLETQYF. The CDR3 nucleotides read TGTGCCAGCAGACCTACAGGGTTGGAGACCCAGTACTTC.

The V and J genes are TRBV19 and TRBJ2-7, with 8 bases lining up with TRBD2. Looked up from germline, CDR1 is LNHDA and CDR2 is SQIVND (reference sequence). This CDR3 has 16 amino acids. Germline trimming cut 2 bases from V and 5 bases from J; bases unmatched to any gene: 11. In DNA, the CDR3 is TGTGCCAGTAGTATAAGGCCCCTGCGGGAGGACCACGAGCAGTACTTC. Its protein product is CASSIRPLREDHEQYF.

The V call is TRBV30, the J call TRBJ2-1, with 9 nucleotides matching TRBD2. Germline V gives CDR1 GTSNPN, CDR2 SVGIG (reference sequence). The trim removed 5 bases at V and 0 bases at J, leaving 2 bases unmatched. There are 14 residues in the CDR3. This chain's CDR3 is CAWGSGSSYNEQFF. Here the CDR3 DNA reads TGTGCCTGGGGTAGCGGGAGCTCCTACAATGAGCAGTTCTTC.

The chain carries TRBV6-5 and TRBJ2-5, with TRBD1 matching over 8 bases. CDR1 and CDR2 (germline): MNHEY, SVGAGI. The length of the CDR3 is 15 residues. V was clipped by 0 bases and J by 2 bases; unmatched bases: 2. Here the CDR3 DNA reads TGTGCCAGCAGTTACTCGGGACAGGAGCAAGAGACCCAGTACTTC. It yields the protein CASSYSGQEQETQYF.

The chain joins TRBV15 to TRBJ1-4; 9 bases fit TRBD1. The germline gives CDR1 LNHNV, CDR2 YYDKDF (reference sequence). The V gene end was trimmed by 3 bases and the J gene end by 4 bases; junction bases not matched to a gene: 3. CDR3 length: 15 residues. CDR3 bases: TGTGCCACCAGCAGTGGGGACAGGGTTAATGAAAAACTGTTTTTT. It is translated as CATSSGDRVNEKLFF.

The chain has TRBV30 and TRBJ1-3; TRBD1 aligns across 7 bases. The CDR3 is made up of 14 amino acids. Per the germline V gene, CDR1 is GTSNPN and CDR2 is SVGIG (reference sequence). V was pared by 2 bases and J by 3 bases, with 4 bases of the junction left unmatched. Written as DNA, the CDR3 is TGTGCCTGGAGTTTAGGGACAGATGGAAACACCATATATTTT. This translates into CAWSLGTDGNTIYF.

The chain has TRBV4-3 and TRBJ2-1, with 8 bases identical to TRBD1. This CDR3 is 15 amino acids long. CDR1 is LGHNA and CDR2 is YSLEER in the germline V gene. Trimming cost V 0 bases and J 7 bases; bases outside gene matches: 5. DNA of the CDR3: TGCGCCAGCAGCCAAGAACGGACAGGGTGGAATGAGCAGTTCTTC. Its protein product is CASSQERTGWNEQFF.

This CDR3 is CASSKDRDYEQYF. The CDR3 region has the DNA TGTGCCAGCAGCAAGGACAGGGACTACGAGCAGTACTTC. The chain couples TRBV11-3 to TRBJ2-7; 8 nucleotides agree with TRBD1. Per germline, CDR1 SGHNT and CDR2 YENEEA. The CDR3 consists of 13 residues. With 5 bases clipped from V and 3 bases from J, the junction kept 3 bases outside the gene matches.

V gene TRBV27 combines with J gene TRBJ2-5; TRBD2 might be the D (5 bases). CDR1 is MNHEY and CDR2 is SMNVEV in the germline V gene (reference sequence). This CDR3 comprises 16 residues. V gave up 6 bases and J gave up 7 bases, with 24 bases separating them. Here the CDR3 reads CASRKQIGDGEGTQYF. The CDR3 coding sequence is TGTGCCAGCAGAAAGCAAATAGGAGACGGAGAGGGGACCCAGTACTTC.